Presented here are 17 T cell receptor beta chains from one specimen sequenced in a study of T-cell reconstitution after alpha-beta-depleted transplantation in children. It was with unique molecular identifiers that the TCRbeta library was prepared. TCRdb analysed the PCR reads with MiXCR anew, one entry per CDR3 protein. The table has about 260,000 distinct CDR3 sequences, roughly 8.2% seen once. The specimen comprised PBMCs, mostly from graft donor cells, sampled 180 days after TCRalphabeta/CD19-depleted stem cell transplant. The receptors here all came from a male patient aged 10-17 years who had a stem cell transplant for acute lymphoblastic leukemia, so the T cells may come from the graft donor.

The chain is built from TRBV4-1 and TRBJ2-7, with TRBD1 matching 7 bases. J lost 3 bases, V lost 3 bases, and 5 bases had no gene match. The CDR3 runs to 14 residues. Germline V gene sequence: CDR1 MGHRA, CDR2 YSYEKL. In nucleotides, the CDR3 is TGCGCCAGCAGCCACGGGACAGCGAGCTACGAGCAGTACTTC. It encodes CASSHGTASYEQYF.

At least ten counts were recorded for this clonotype. The rearrangement links TRBV5-1 to TRBJ1-2; D not resolved. Per germline, CDR1 SGHRS and CDR2 YFSETQ. CDR3 length equals 12 residues. V was cut by 5 bases and J by 4 bases, with 9 bases left in between. The CDR3 sequence is CASSRAGYGYTF. CDR3 nucleotides: TGCGCCAGCAGTAGGGCAGGCTATGGCTACACCTTC.

The CDR3 spells CATSDGTGGPYEQYF. CDR3 coding DNA: TGTGCCACCAGTGATGGGACAGGGGGCCCCTACGAGCAGTACTTC. The chain combines TRBV24-1 with TRBJ2-7; 12 bases agree with TRBD1. The V gene end was trimmed by 3 bases and the J gene end by 2 bases; junction bases not matched to a gene: 1. Germline lookup yields CDR1 KGHDR and CDR2 SFDVKD. CDR3 length equals 15 residues.

This clonotype was recorded many times. The J gene is TRBJ2-7, the V gene TRBV6-2 or TRBV6-3; 8 positions match TRBD1. The CDR3 is 15 amino acids. Germline values: CDR1 MNHEY, CDR2 SVGEGT. V shed 7 bases, J shed 2 bases, and the junction held 10 bases outside the gene matches. CDR3 nucleotides: TGTGCCAGCACCAAGATCCAGGGGGCCACCTACGAGCAGTACTTC. This sequence encodes CASTKIQGATYEQYF.

This clonotype was counted many times. The J gene is TRBJ2-1, the V gene TRBV5-1; the D gene is possibly TRBD1 (6 bases). The CDR3 loop spans 13 amino acids. CDR1 and CDR2 from the germline V gene are SGHRS and YFSETQ. V was shortened by 4 bases and J by 12 bases, with 17 bases between the two germline ends. As DNA, the CDR3 is TGCGCCAGCAGCGGCCGCCAGGGGATATGGCAGTTCTTC. This encodes CASSGRQGIWQFF.

This clonotype was seen repeatedly, ten times or more. CDR3 in DNA: TGTGCCAGCAGTTTCCGTCAGACACCCCTCCACTTT. Protein: CASSFRQTPLHF. The chain joins TRBV12-3 or TRBV12-4 to TRBJ1-6; no clear D. CDR3 size: 12 residues. V was cut by 3 bases and J by 11 bases, with 8 bases left in between.

In this sample, this clonotype turned up many times. The chain has TRBV29-1 and TRBJ1-1, with TRBD1 as a possible D gene (5 bases). Germline-derived CDR1 and CDR2 are SQVTM and ANQGSEA. This CDR3 is built from 13 residues. V was pared by 4 bases and J by 5 bases, with 14 bases between. The CDR3 loop is CSVGLGQGTEAFF. Here the CDR3 DNA reads TGCAGCGTTGGCCTGGGGCAGGGAACTGAAGCTTTCTTT. Complete variable domain (other parts from reference TRBV29-1 and TRBJ1-1): SAVISQKPSRDICQRGTSLTIQCQVDSQVTMMFWYRQQPGQSLTLIATANQGSEATYESGFVIDKFPISRPNLTFSTLTVSNMSPEDSSIYLCSVGLGQGTEAFFGQGTRLTVV.

At least ten counts were recorded for this clonotype. The V gene is TRBV28, the J gene TRBJ1-2, with D unclear. This CDR3 has 14 amino acids. V lost 7 bases to trimming and J lost 3 bases, with 15 bases between them. CDR1 is MDHEN and CDR2 is SYDVKM in the germline V gene. CDR3 in amino acids: CASTPSDAYYGYTF. The CDR3 DNA is TGTGCCAGCACCCCATCGGACGCCTACTATGGCTACACCTTC.

As DNA, the CDR3 is TGTGCCAGCAGCCTAGGGGGAACCGGGCAGTACTTC. As protein: CASSLGGTGQYF. This rearrangement joins TRBV5-6 to TRBJ2-7; possible D gene TRBD1, 6 bases. V gave up 4 bases and J gave up 9 bases, with 14 bases separating them. CDR3 size: 12 residues. The germline gives CDR1 SGHDT, CDR2 YYEEEE.

This clonotype was observed at least ten times. The V gene is TRBV3-1, the J gene TRBJ2-2; D uncertain. V lost 2 bases to trimming and J lost 5 bases, with 12 bases between them. Germline loops: CDR1 LGHDT, CDR2 YNNKEL (reference sequence). The CDR3 covers 15 residues. The CDR3 sequence: CASSQSRVGTGELFF. CDR3 nucleotides: TGTGCCAGCAGCCAATCGAGAGTGGGGACCGGGGAGCTGTTTTTT.

This clonotype was observed at least ten times. V usage is TRBV6-5 and J usage is TRBJ1-2; 7 nucleotides match TRBD1. CDR3 size: 13 residues. J lost 7 bases, V lost 0 bases, and 2 bases had no gene match. The V gene's germline CDR1 is MNHEY and CDR2 SVGAGI. CDR3 in amino acids: CASSYSGGGGYTF. CDR3 sequence (DNA): TGTGCCAGCAGTTACTCAGGGGGCGGTGGCTACACCTTC.

This clonotype has at least ten counts. One end of the junction fails to match germline, which may point to a read error. The chain is built from TRBV28 and TRBJ2-3; tentative D call: TRBD2 (5 bases). Germline CDR1 is MDHEN and CDR2 is SYDVKM. This CDR3 contains 13 residues. The CDR3 here is CASRYQAVPPQDF. The CDR3 coding sequence is TGTGCCAGCCGCTACCAAGCGGTACCTCCGCAGGATTTT.

Note on this clonotype: Since a much larger clone is just one base distant, this may be a read error. A read error is likely, as this CDR3 ends without the conserved phenylalanine or tryptophan. The V and J genes are TRBV12-3 or TRBV12-4 and TRBJ2-3, with a possible D match to TRBD2 (5 bases). Trimming pared 2 bases from V and 1 base from J, leaving 10 bases between. This CDR3 has 15 residues. The DNA for the CDR3 is TGTGCCAGCAGTTTACCCCCAGCGGGCACAGATACGCAGTATCTT. Translating it yields CASSLPPAGTDTQYL.

This clonotype was seen at least ten times. The V gene is TRBV2, the J gene TRBJ2-7; 7 bases line up with TRBD2. Looked up from germline, CDR1 is SNHLY and CDR2 is FYNNEI. The CDR3 extends over 10 amino acids. Germline trimming cut 8 bases from V and 6 bases from J; bases unmatched to any gene: 1. As DNA, the CDR3 is TGTGCCAGCGGGGGGGGCGAGCAGTACTTC. This codes for CASGGGEQYF.

This clonotype was found many times. V usage is TRBV5-1 and J usage is TRBJ1-6; 8 bases map to TRBD1. V shed 0 bases, J shed 8 bases, and the junction held 4 bases outside the gene matches. CDR1 and CDR2 (germline): SGHRS, YFSETQ. The CDR3 consists of 15 residues. CDR3 bases: TGCGCCAGCAGCTTGGCAGGGGGCGCTTATTCACCCCTCCACTTT. Its translation is CASSLAGGAYSPLHF.

This clonotype was seen repeatedly, ten times or more. The chain uses TRBV4-3 and TRBJ2-3, with D tentatively TRBD2 (6 bases). Trimming removed 6 bases at V and 6 bases at J, with 10 bases between. This CDR3 comprises 12 residues. CDR1 is LGHNA, CDR2 YSLEER, per germline. CDR3 bases: TGCGCCAGCAGTGCCCGGGGGGATACGCAGTATTTT. Translating it yields CASSARGDTQYF.

This clonotype has a count of ten or more. This chain uses TRBV7-9 with TRBJ1-2; tentative D call: TRBD1 (6 bases). The germline V gene encodes CDR1 SEHNR and CDR2 FQNEAQ (reference sequence). Deletions cut 4 bases from V and 8 bases from J, with 26 bases between. This CDR3 has 17 amino acids. In DNA form, the CDR3 reads TGTGCCAGCAGCTCCCCTCGCGAGCAGGGGCCCTACAAAGGCTACACCTTC. This encodes CASSSPREQGPYKGYTF.